The rows below give T cell receptor beta chains drawn from one sample of a study of spatial heterogeneity in lung cancer. TCRdb re-called the 5' RACE reads with MiXCR, one entry per CDR3 protein. The sample consists of tens of thousands of distinct CDR3 sequences, 8% of them appearing once. The specimen comprised PBMCs, sampled at surgery. These receptors originate from a male donor with early-stage non-small cell lung cancer. CDR3s include the opening cysteine and the closing phenylalanine or tryptophan. D genes are given only for firm matches. Size tells how often a clone was seen (once, few, many) or the class of an expanded clone, and some rows leave it out.

CDR3 length: 11; clone size: many; J gene: TRBJ2-7; V gene: TRBV25-1; D gene: NA; CDR3 protein: CASSALSEQYF; CDR3 DNA: TGTGCCAGCAGTGCTCTTAGTGAGCAGTACTTC
CDR3 length: 15; clone size: many; J gene: TRBJ2-7; V gene: TRBV28; D gene: NA; CDR3 protein: CATVDRINAIYEQYF; CDR3 DNA: TGTGCCACCGTTGACAGAATTAACGCCATCTACGAGCAGTACTTC
CDR3 length: 12; clone size: medium-sized; J gene: TRBJ2-1; V gene: TRBV10-3; D gene: NA; CDR3 protein: CAIMSSYNEQFF; CDR3 DNA: TGTGCCATCATGAGCTCCTACAATGAGCAGTTCTTC
CDR3 length: 18; clone size: few; J gene: TRBJ2-7; V gene: TRBV7-9; D gene: TRBD2; CDR3 protein: CASSSRWGLAGINYEQYF; CDR3 DNA: TGTGCCAGCAGCTCCAGGTGGGGACTAGCGGGTATTAACTACGAGCAGTACTTC
CDR3 length: 13; clone size: NA; J gene: TRBJ1-1; V gene: TRBV29-1; D gene: NA; CDR3 protein: CSGYGIMNTEAFF; CDR3 DNA: TGCAGCGGATACGGGATCATGAACACTGAAGCTTTCTTT
CDR3 length: 13; clone size: many; J gene: TRBJ1-5; V gene: TRBV20-1; D gene: NA; CDR3 protein: CSARGTTDQPQHF; CDR3 DNA: TGCAGTGCTCGAGGGACTACCGATCAGCCCCAGCATTTT
CDR3 length: 14; clone size: NA; J gene: TRBJ2-3; V gene: TRBV7-9; D gene: TRBD1; CDR3 protein: CASPTGTGTDTQYF; CDR3 DNA: TGTGCCAGCCCGACCGGGACAGGCACAGATACGCAGTATTTT
CDR3 length: 14; clone size: many; J gene: TRBJ2-1; V gene: TRBV7-2; D gene: NA; CDR3 protein: CASSLAPHYNEQFF; CDR3 DNA: TGTGCCAGCAGCTTAGCACCTCATTACAATGAGCAGTTCTTC
CDR3 length: 11; clone size: many; J gene: TRBJ2-1; V gene: TRBV24-1; D gene: NA; CDR3 protein: CATSADNEQFF; CDR3 DNA: TGTGCCACCAGTGCCGACAATGAGCAGTTCTTC
CDR3 length: 14; clone size: many; J gene: TRBJ2-5; V gene: TRBV10-3; D gene: NA; CDR3 protein: CAISESRDSETQYF; CDR3 DNA: TGTGCCATCAGTGAGTCGCGGGACTCGGAGACCCAGTACTTC
CDR3 length: 11; clone size: many; J gene: TRBJ2-5; V gene: TRBV10-3; D gene: NA; CDR3 protein: CAISAEETQYF; CDR3 DNA: TGTGCCATCAGTGCGGAAGAGACCCAGTACTTC
CDR3 length: 15; clone size: NA; J gene: TRBJ1-5; V gene: TRBV6-2/TRBV6-3; D gene: NA; CDR3 protein: CASRGWGHQDQPQHF; CDR3 DNA: TGTGCCAGCAGGGGCTGGGGTCACCAAGATCAGCCCCAGCATTTT
CDR3 length: 17; clone size: many; J gene: TRBJ1-5; V gene: TRBV4-3; D gene: TRBD1; CDR3 protein: CASSHSWPGQGNQPQHF; CDR3 DNA: TGCGCCAGCAGCCACTCCTGGCCGGGACAGGGCAATCAGCCCCAGCATTTT
CDR3 length: 14; clone size: many; J gene: TRBJ2-3; V gene: TRBV18; D gene: NA; CDR3 protein: CASSLPDSRGTQYF; CDR3 DNA: TGTGCCAGCTCACTTCCCGACAGCCGGGGTACGCAGTATTTT
CDR3 length: 13; clone size: NA; J gene: TRBJ2-1; V gene: TRBV9; D gene: NA; CDR3 protein: CASSVVGAGEQFF; CDR3 DNA: TGTGCCAGCAGCGTAGTGGGCGCCGGCGAGCAGTTCTTC
CDR3 length: 13; clone size: NA; J gene: TRBJ2-1; V gene: TRBV5-1; D gene: NA; CDR3 protein: CASSLSGNNEQFF; CDR3 DNA: TGCGCCAGCAGTTTATCCGGTAATAATGAGCAGTTCTTC
CDR3 length: 18; clone size: many; J gene: TRBJ2-1; V gene: TRBV24-1; D gene: TRBD1; CDR3 protein: CATSEDQPDRASYNEQFF; CDR3 DNA: TGTGCCACCAGTGAAGATCAACCGGACAGGGCCTCCTACAATGAGCAGTTCTTC
CDR3 length: 18; clone size: NA; J gene: TRBJ2-1; V gene: TRBV9; D gene: TRBD2; CDR3 protein: CASSVGGSAGGPYNEQFF; CDR3 DNA: TGTGCCAGCAGCGTAGGTGGGTCAGCGGGAGGGCCTTACAATGAGCAGTTCTTC